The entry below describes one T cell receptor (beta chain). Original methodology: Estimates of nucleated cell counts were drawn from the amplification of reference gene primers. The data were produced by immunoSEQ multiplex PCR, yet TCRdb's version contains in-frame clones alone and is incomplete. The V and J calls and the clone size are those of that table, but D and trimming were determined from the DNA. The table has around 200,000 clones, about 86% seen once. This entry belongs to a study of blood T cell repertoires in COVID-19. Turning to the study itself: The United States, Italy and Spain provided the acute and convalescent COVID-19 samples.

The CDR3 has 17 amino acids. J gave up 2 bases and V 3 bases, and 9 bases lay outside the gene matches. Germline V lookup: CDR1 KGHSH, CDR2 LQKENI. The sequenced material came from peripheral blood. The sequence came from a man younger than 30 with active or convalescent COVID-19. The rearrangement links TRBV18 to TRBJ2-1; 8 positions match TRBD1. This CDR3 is CASSPLTGADTYNEQFF. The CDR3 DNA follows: TGTGCCAGCTCACCCTTGACAGGGGCTGACACCTACAATGAGCAGTTCTTC.